Listed below are T cell receptor beta chains from one sample, sequenced in a study of T cells in Graves' hyperthyroidism and ophthalmopathy. In TCRdb, the multiplex PCR reads were re-called with MiXCR into one record per CDR3 protein. The sample records 500,000 to 600,000 distinct CDR3 sequences, about 20% being singletons. The material sequenced was blood. The receptors come from a man aged 35 to 55 with Graves' ophthalmopathy. CDR3s include the opening cysteine and the closing phenylalanine or tryptophan. Fields, in order: V gene, J gene, CDR3 protein.

V: TRBV7-2
J: TRBJ2-7
CDR3: CASSSTASYEQYF

V: TRBV7-2
J: TRBJ2-3
CDR3: CASSSNTDTQYF

V: TRBV20-1
J: TRBJ1-5
CDR3: CSARPGVNQPQHF

V: TRBV4-3
J: TRBJ2-7
CDR3: CASSQEGIRSYEQYF

V: TRBV18
J: TRBJ1-3
CDR3: CASSPREGSSGNTIYF

V: TRBV18
J: TRBJ2-7
CDR3: CASSPSRRSREWEQYF

V: TRBV9
J: TRBJ2-1
CDR3: CASSVVRGLAELNEQFF

V: TRBV28
J: TRBJ2-2
CDR3: CASSSTGTSGFTGELFF

V: TRBV6-2/TRBV6-3
J: TRBJ1-1
CDR3: CASSYRGRQTEAFF

V: TRBV7-2
J: TRBJ1-1
CDR3: CASSLIRTEAFF

V: TRBV5-1
J: TRBJ2-7
CDR3: CASSLGETAYEQYF

V: TRBV19
J: TRBJ1-1
CDR3: CASSIGRRVEAFF

V: TRBV9
J: TRBJ2-5
CDR3: CASSLGLAGGGETQYF

V: TRBV30
J: TRBJ1-5
CDR3: CAWKGQGRQPQHF

V: TRBV7-8
J: TRBJ2-7
CDR3: CASSFTGQGAGEQYF

V: TRBV18
J: TRBJ1-4
CDR3: CASSLDHANEKLFF

V: TRBV6-1
J: TRBJ1-5
CDR3: CASSPYLTETIYQPQHF

V: TRBV24-1
J: TRBJ2-3
CDR3: CATSDPGGRTSGSKDTQYF

V: TRBV5-1
J: TRBJ1-4
CDR3: CASRGQGNEKLFF

V: TRBV12-3/TRBV12-4
J: TRBJ2-6
CDR3: CALRNSGANVLTF

V: TRBV6-5
J: TRBJ1-2
CDR3: CASSYGGLGGYTF

V: TRBV7-9
J: TRBJ2-1
CDR3: CASSHTDRGSYNEQFF

V: TRBV20-1
J: TRBJ2-3
CDR3: CSARDLKRGLPDTQYF

V: TRBV5-1
J: TRBJ2-1
CDR3: CASSLRAGHYNEQFF

V: TRBV30
J: TRBJ1-1
CDR3: CAWSAGTRAFF

V: TRBV12-3/TRBV12-4
J: TRBJ1-2
CDR3: CASSQGRLLGGYTF